This T cell receptor (beta chain) was observed in a study of cytomegalovirus exposure and HLA in healthy donors. The germline V and J ends were trimmed by 8 bases and 7 bases, with 17 bases remaining between them. This CDR3 spans 13 amino acids. Germline assignment: CDR1 MDHEN and CDR2 SYDVKM. Points from the study as a whole: The authors listed 150 to 200 TCR beta chains as cytomegalovirus-associated.

It was with 60 Vbeta and 13 Jbeta primers that the PCR ran. The repertoire was sequenced with immunoSEQ multiplex PCR; TCRdb's copy has only in-frame clones and lacks some. The sample consists of around 120,000 clones, approximately 80% of them appearing once. Concerning this clone: The antigen is unknown.

V usage is TRBV28 and J usage is TRBJ1-2, with D possibly TRBD1 on 5 matching bases. Sequenced sample: PBMCs. The TCR was taken from a female donor in good health and CMV-seropositive. The CDR3 nucleotides are TGTGCCAGCCGCGATTTTGGGGCTGGTGGCTACACCTTC. Translation gives CASRDFGAGGYTF.